Shown below are 8 T cell receptor beta chains from a single sample sequenced in a study of cytomegalovirus exposure and HLA in healthy donors. Primers: 60 Vbeta forward and 13 Jbeta reverse. The protocol was immunoSEQ multiplex PCR, while the TCRdb copy is restricted to in-frame clones and leaves out a portion. The table records about 120,000 clones, around 77% of them present only once. Specimen: PBMCs. All receptors come from a human donor in good health.

V gene TRBV5-1 combines with J gene TRBJ2-5; possibly TRBD2 for D (5 bases). There are 15 residues in the CDR3. The V end lost 0 bases, the J end lost 2 bases, and 11 bases lay between the germline ends. Per the germline V gene, CDR1 is SGHRS and CDR2 is YFSETQ. The CDR3 DNA sequence: TGCGCCAGCAGCTTGGAGTCTAGCAGGCAAGAGACCCAGTACTTC. This encodes CASSLESSRQETQYF.

The rearrangement links TRBV10-3 to TRBJ1-2; 7 bases agree with TRBD1. The CDR3 runs 14 residues. J was trimmed by 3 bases and V by 2 bases; bases with no gene match: 3. The germline gives CDR1 ENHRY, CDR2 SYGVKD. DNA for the CDR3: TGTGCCATCAGTGAGACAGGGGACGACTATGGCTACACCTTC. This sequence encodes CAISETGDDYGYTF.

This clone was detected only once. The chain has TRBV5-1 and TRBJ2-1; 10 bases agree with TRBD2. Unmatched junction bases numbered 6, after V lost 1 base and J lost 8 bases. The CDR3 has 15 residues. Germline loops: CDR1 SGHRS, CDR2 YFSETQ. The CDR3 DNA reads as TGCGCCAGCAGCTTGCGATTAGCGGGAGGATATGAGCAGTTCTTC. Translated: CASSLRLAGGYEQFF.

The V call is TRBV11-2, the J call TRBJ2-5; 8 bases are a match to TRBD2. The DNA matches TRBJ2-7 better at its end, which makes the J call doubtful. CDR1 is SGHAT and CDR2 is FQNNGV in the germline V gene. The CDR3 contains 15 residues. CDR3 in amino acids: CASSRGAGVHYEQYF. In DNA, the CDR3 is TGTGCCAGCAGCAGGGGAGCGGGAGTGCACTACGAGCAGTACTTC.

The chain joins TRBV2 to TRBJ2-3, with 11 bases fitting TRBD2. Germline V lookup: CDR1 SNHLY, CDR2 FYNNEI. V was pared by 2 bases and J by 1 base, with 2 bases of the junction left unmatched. The CDR3 consists of 16 residues. The CDR3 nucleotides read TGTGCCAGCAGTGAACTGACTAGCGGGGGCACAGATACGCAGTATTTT. It encodes CASSELTSGGTDTQYF. Looking up the rest from reference TRBV2 and TRBJ2-3 gives the full variable domain: EPEVTQTPSHQVTQMGQEVILRCVPISNHLYFYWYRQILGQKVEFLVSFYNNEISEKSEIFDDQFSVERPDGSNFTLKIRSTKLEDSAMYFCASSELTSGGTDTQYFGPGTRLTVL.

The rearrangement uses TRBV28 and TRBJ1-3; D perhaps matches TRBD1 (6 bases). Germline V lookup: CDR1 MDHEN, CDR2 SYDVKM. CDR3 length equals 16 residues. Trimming stripped 5 bases from V and 0 bases from J, with 14 bases between. The CDR3 loop reads CASSPHDRFSGNTIYF. The CDR3 coding sequence is TGTGCCAGCAGTCCACATGACAGGTTCTCTGGAAACACCATATATTTT.

The rearrangement links TRBV19 to TRBJ2-3; tentatively, D is TRBD2 (6 bases). Germline values: CDR1 LNHDA, CDR2 SQIVND (reference sequence). The CDR3 length is 14 residues. V lost 7 bases and J 0 bases, leaving 11 bases between the germline ends. The CDR3 sequence is CASKDGTSTDTQYF. The CDR3 coding sequence is TGTGCCAGTAAGGACGGGACTAGCACAGATACGCAGTATTTT.

This clone was counted between two and nine times. The chain uses TRBV18 and TRBJ2-7; maybe TRBD1 (6 bases). Germline loops: CDR1 KGHSH, CDR2 LQKENI. Trimming took 2 bases from V and 3 from J, leaving 11 bases between them. This CDR3 contains 14 residues. CDR3 residues: CASSPGQGHYEQYF. The CDR3 DNA is TGTGCCAGCTCACCAGGGCAGGGGCACTACGAGCAGTACTTC.